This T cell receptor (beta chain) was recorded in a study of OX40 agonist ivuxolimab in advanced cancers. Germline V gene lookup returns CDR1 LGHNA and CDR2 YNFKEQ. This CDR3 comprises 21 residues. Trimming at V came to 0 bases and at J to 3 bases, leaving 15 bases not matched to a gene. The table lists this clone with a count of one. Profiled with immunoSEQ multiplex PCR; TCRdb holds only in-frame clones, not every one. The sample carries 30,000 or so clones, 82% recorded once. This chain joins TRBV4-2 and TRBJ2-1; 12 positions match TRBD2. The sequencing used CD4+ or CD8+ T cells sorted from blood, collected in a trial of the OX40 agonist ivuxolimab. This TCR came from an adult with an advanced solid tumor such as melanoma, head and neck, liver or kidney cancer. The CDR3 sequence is CASSQEVYRLAGGSGYNEQFF. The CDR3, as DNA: TGTGCCAGCAGCCAAGAGGTTTATAGGCTAGCGGGGGGGTCAGGCTACAATGAGCAGTTCTTC.